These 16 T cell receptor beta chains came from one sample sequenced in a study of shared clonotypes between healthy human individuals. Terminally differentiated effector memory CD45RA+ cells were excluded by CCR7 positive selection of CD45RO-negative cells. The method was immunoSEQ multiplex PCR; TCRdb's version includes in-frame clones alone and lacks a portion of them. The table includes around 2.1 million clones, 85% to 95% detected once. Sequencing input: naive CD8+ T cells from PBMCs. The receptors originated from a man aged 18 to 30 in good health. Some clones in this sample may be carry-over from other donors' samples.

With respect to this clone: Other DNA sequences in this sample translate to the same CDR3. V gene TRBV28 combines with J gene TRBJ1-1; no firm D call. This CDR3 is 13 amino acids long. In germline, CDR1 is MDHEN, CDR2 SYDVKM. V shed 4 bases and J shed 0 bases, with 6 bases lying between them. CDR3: CASSSQVNTEAFF. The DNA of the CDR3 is TGTGCCAGCAGTTCCCAGGTGAACACTGAAGCTTTCTTT.

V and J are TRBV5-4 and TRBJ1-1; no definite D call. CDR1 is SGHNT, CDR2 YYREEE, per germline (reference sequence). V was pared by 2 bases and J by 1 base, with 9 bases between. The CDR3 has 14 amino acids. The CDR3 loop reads CASSFRWGNTEAFF. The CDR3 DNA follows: TGTGCCAGCAGCTTCAGGTGGGGGAACACTGAAGCTTTCTTT. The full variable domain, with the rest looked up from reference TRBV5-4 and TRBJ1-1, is ETGVTQSPTHLIKTRGQQVTLRCSSQSGHNTVSWYQQALGQGPQFIFQYYREEENGRGNFPPRFSGLQFPNYSSELNVNALELDDSALYLCASSFRWGNTEAFFGQGTRLTVV.

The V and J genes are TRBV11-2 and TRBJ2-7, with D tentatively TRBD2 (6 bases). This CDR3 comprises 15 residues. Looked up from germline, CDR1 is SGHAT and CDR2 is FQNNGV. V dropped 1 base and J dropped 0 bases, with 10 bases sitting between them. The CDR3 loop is CASSLVPGDSYEQYF. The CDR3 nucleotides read TGTGCCAGCAGCTTAGTACCGGGAGACTCCTACGAGCAGTACTTC.

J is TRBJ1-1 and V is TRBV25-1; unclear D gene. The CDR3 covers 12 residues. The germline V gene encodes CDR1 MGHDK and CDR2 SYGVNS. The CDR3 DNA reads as TGTGCTTCAAGGCGGGAATCGGCTGAAGCTTTCTTT. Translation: CASRRESAEAFF.

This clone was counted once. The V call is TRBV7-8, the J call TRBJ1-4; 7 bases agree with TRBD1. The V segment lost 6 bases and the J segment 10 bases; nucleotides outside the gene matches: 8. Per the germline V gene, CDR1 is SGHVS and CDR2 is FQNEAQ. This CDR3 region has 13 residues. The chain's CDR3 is CASRFDRVGKLFF. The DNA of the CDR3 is TGTGCCAGCAGATTTGACAGGGTCGGAAAACTGTTTTTT.

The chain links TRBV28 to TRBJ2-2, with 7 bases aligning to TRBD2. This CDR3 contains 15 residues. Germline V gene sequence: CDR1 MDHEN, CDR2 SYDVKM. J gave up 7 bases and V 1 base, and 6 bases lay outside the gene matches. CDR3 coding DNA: TGTGCCAGCAGTTTATTTGCGGGAGCGGACGGGGAGCTGTTTTTT. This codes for CASSLFAGADGELFF.

The CDR3 region has the DNA TGTGCCAGCCGCTCTCAATTAGCGGTTGCAACAGATACGCAGTATTTT. It specifies CASRSQLAVATDTQYF. This chain links TRBV19 with TRBJ2-3, with D perhaps TRBD2 (6 bases). The V end was cut by 9 bases, the J end by 3 bases, with 22 bases between. CDR3 length equals 16 residues. Germline V gene lookup returns CDR1 LNHDA and CDR2 SQIVND (reference sequence).

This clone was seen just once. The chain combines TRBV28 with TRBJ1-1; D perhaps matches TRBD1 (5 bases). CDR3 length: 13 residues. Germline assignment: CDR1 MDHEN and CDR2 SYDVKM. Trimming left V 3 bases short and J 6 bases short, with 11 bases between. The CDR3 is CASSLGLASEAFF. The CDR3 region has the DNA TGTGCCAGCAGTTTGGGGCTCGCGTCTGAAGCTTTCTTT. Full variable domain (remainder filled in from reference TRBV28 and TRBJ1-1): DVKVTQSSRYLVKRTGEKVFLECVQDMDHENMFWYRQDPGLGLRLIYFSYDVKMKEKGDIPEGYSVSREKKERFSLILESASTNQTSMYLCASSLGLASEAFFGQGTRLTVV.

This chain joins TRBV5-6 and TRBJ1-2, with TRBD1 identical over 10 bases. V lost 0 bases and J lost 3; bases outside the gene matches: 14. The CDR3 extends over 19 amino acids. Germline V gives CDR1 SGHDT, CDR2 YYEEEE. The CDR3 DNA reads TGTGCCAGCAGCTTGGTTATTCGAAGGACAGGGGGGCCCTACTATGGCTACACCTTC. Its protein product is CASSLVIRRTGGPYYGYTF.

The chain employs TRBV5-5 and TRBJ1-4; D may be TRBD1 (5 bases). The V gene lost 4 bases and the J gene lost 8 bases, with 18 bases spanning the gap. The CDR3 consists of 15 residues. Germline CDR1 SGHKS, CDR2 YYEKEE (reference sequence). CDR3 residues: CASSQPLRDPEKLFF. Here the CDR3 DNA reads TGTGCCAGCAGCCAGCCTTTACGGGACCCAGAAAAACTGTTTTTT.

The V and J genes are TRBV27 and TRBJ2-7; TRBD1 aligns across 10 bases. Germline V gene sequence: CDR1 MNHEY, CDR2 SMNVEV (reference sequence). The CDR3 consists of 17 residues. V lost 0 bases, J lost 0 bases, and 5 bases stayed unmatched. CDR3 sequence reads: CASSLSVGDRGSYEQYF. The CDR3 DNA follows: TGTGCCAGCAGTTTATCGGTGGGGGACAGGGGCTCCTACGAGCAGTACTTC.

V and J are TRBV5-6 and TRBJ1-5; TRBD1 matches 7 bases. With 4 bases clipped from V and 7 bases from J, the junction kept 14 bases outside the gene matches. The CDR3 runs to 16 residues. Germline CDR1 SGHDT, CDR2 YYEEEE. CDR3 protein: CASSLLRRQGGQPQHF. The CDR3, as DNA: TGTGCCAGCAGCCTATTACGAAGGCAGGGGGGGCAGCCCCAGCATTTT.

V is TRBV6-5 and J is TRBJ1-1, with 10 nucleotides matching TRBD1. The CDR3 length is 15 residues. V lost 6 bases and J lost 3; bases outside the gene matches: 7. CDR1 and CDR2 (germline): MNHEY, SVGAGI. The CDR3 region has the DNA TGTGCCAGCAGAAGACAGGGGGCTTTTCACACTGAAGCTTTCTTT. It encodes CASRRQGAFHTEAFF.

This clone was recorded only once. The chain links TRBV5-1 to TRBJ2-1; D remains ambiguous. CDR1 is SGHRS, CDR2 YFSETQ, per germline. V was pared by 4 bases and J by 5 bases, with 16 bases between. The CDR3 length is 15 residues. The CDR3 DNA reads TGCGCCAGCAGCCGGTCCTCAAGAAGGGACAATGAGCAGTTCTTC. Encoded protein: CASSRSSRRDNEQFF.

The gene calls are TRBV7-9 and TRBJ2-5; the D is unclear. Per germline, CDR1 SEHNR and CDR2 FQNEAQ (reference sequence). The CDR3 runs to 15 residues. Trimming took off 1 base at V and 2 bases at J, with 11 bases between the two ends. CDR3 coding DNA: TGTGCCAGCAGCTTAGGGGTGACACAACAAGAGACCCAGTACTTC. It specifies CASSLGVTQQETQYF.

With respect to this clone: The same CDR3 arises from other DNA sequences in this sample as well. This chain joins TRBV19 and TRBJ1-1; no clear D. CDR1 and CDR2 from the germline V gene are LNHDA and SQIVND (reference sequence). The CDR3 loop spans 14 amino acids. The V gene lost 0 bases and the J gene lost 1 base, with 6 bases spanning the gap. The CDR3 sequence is CASSIDLENTEAFF. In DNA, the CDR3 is TGTGCCAGTAGTATAGACCTAGAGAACACTGAAGCTTTCTTT.